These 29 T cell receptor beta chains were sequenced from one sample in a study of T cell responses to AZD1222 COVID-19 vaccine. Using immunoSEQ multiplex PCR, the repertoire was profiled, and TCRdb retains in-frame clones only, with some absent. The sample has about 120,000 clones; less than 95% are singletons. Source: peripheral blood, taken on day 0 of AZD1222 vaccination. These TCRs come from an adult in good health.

The CDR3 DNA reads TGTGCCAGTAGTCGGGACAATCATTCACCCCTCCACTTT. Translation gives CASSRDNHSPLHF. The chain carries TRBV19 and TRBJ1-6, with a tentative D call TRBD1 (6 bases). From germline, CDR1 is LNHDA and CDR2 SQIVND (reference sequence). V gave up 5 bases and J gave up 8 bases, with 10 bases separating them. This CDR3 is built from 13 residues.

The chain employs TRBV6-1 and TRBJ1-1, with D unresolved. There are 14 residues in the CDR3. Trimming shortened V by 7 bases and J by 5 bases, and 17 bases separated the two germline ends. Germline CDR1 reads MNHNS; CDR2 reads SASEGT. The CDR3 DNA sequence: TGTGCCAGCACGGCCGAGGGTCGTGGGACTGAAGCTTTCTTT. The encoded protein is CASTAEGRGTEAFF.

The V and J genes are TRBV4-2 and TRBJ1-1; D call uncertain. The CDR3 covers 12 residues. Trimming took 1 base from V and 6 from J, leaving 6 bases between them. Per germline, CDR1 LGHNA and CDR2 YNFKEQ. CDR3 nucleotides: TGTGCCAGCAGCCAAGTAGCAGCTGAAGCTTTCTTT. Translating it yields CASSQVAAEAFF.

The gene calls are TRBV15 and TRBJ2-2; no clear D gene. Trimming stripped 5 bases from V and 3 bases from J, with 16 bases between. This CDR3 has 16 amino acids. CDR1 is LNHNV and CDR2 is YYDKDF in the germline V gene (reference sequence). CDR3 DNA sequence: TGTGCCACCAGCCCCCGCACGTGGCGCGACACCGGGGAGCTGTTTTTT. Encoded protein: CATSPRTWRDTGELFF.

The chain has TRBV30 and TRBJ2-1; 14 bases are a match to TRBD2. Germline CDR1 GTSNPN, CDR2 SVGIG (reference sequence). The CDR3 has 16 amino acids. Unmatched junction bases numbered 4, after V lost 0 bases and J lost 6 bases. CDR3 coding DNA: TGTGCCTGGAGTGTTACCGGGACTAGCGGGAGCAATGAGCAGTTCTTC. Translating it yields CAWSVTGTSGSNEQFF.

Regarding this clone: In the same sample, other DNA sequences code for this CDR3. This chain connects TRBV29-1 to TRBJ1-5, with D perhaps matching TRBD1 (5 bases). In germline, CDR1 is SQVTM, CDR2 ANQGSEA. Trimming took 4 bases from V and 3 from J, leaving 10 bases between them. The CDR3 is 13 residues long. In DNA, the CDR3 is TGCAGCGTTGGTGCGGGGACCAATCAGCCCCAGCATTTT. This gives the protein CSVGAGTNQPQHF.

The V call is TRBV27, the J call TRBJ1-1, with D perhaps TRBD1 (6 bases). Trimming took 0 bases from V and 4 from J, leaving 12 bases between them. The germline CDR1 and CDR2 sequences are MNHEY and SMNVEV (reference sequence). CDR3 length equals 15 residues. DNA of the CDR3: TGTGCCAGCAGTTTATCAGGGGGATATGTCACTGAAGCTTTCTTT. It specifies CASSLSGGYVTEAFF.

The chain's CDR3 is CASSESRGIGFATQYF. The CDR3 DNA follows: TGTGCCAGCAGTGAATCACGTGGGATCGGGTTTGCGACCCAGTACTTC. V and J are TRBV6-1 and TRBJ2-5; D not resolved. This CDR3 is built from 16 residues. From germline, CDR1 is MNHNS and CDR2 SASEGT. With 2 bases removed from V and 7 bases from J, the gap between germline ends came to 20 bases.

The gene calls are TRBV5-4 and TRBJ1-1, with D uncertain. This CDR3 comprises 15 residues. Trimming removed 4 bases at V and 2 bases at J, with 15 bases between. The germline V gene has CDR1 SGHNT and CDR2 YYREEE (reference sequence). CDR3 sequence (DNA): TGTGCCAGCAGCCTTTCCACAACACACAACACTGAAGCTTTCTTT. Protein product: CASSLSTTHNTEAFF.

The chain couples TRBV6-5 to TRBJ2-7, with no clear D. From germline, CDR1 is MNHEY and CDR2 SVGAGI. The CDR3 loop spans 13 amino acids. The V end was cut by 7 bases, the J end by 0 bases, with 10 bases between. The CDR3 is CASNVGASYEQYF. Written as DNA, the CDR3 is TGTGCCAGCAATGTAGGAGCCTCCTACGAGCAGTACTTC.

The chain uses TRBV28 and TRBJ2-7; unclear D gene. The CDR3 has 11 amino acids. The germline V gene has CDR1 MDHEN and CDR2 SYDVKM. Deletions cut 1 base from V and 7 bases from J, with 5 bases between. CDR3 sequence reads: CASSLSVEQYF. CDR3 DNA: TGTGCCAGCAGTTTATCAGTTGAGCAGTACTTC.

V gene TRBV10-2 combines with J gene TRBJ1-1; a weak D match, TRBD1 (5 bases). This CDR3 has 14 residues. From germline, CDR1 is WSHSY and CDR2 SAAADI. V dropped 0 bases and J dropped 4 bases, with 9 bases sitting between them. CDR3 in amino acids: CASSESTGTTEAFF. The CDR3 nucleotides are TGCGCCAGCAGTGAGTCGACGGGGACCACTGAAGCTTTCTTT.

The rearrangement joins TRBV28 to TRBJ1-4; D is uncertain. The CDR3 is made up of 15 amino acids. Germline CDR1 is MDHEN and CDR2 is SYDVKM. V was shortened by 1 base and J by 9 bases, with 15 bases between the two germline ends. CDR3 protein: CASSLSPGLGQKLFF. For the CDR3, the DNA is TGTGCCAGCAGTTTATCCCCGGGTTTGGGCCAAAAACTGTTTTTT.

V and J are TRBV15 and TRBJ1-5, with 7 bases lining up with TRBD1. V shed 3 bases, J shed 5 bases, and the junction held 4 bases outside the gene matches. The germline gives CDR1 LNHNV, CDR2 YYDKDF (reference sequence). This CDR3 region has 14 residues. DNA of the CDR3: TGTGCCACCAGCAGTGACAGGGAGCATCAGCCCCAGCATTTT. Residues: CATSSDREHQPQHF.

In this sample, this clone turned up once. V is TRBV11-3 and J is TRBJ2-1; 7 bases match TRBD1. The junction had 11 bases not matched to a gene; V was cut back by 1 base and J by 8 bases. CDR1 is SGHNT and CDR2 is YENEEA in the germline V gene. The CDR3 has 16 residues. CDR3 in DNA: TGTGCCAGCAGCTTAGCCGGGACAGTGTCTAGCCATGAGCAGTTCTTC. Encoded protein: CASSLAGTVSSHEQFF.

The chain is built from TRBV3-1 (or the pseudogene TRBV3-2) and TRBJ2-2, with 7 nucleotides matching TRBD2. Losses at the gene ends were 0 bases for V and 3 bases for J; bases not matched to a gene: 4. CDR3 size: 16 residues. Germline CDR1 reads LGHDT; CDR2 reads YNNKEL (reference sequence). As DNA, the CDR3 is TGTGCCAGCAGCCAAGATCTGGGGGGGGACACCGGGGAGCTGTTTTTT. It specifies CASSQDLGGDTGELFF.

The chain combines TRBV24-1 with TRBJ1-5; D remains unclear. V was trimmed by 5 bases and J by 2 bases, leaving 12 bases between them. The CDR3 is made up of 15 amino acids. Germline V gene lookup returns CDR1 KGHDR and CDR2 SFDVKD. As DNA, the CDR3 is TGTGCCACCAGTGTGACGGGGTCGGGCAATCAGCCCCAGCATTTT. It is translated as CATSVTGSGNQPQHF.

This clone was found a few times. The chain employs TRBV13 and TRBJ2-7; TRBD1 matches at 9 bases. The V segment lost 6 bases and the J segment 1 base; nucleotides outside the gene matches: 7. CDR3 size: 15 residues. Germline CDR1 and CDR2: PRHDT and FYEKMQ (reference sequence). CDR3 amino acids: CASRITGQGSYEQYF. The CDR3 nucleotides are TGTGCCAGCAGGATAACGGGACAGGGATCCTACGAGCAGTACTTC.

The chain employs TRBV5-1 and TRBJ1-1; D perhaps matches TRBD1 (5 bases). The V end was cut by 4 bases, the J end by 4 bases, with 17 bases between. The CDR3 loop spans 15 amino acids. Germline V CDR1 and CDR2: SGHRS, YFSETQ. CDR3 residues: CASSARRDSATEAFF. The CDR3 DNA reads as TGCGCCAGCAGCGCCCGGAGGGACTCGGCCACTGAAGCTTTCTTT.

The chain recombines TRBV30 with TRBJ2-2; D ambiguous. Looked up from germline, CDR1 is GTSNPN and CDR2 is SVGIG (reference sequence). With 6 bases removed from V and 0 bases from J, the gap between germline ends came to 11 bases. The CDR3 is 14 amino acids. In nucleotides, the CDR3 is TGTGCCTGCGGTCGCCACTCGAACACCGGGGAGCTGTTTTTT. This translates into CACGRHSNTGELFF.

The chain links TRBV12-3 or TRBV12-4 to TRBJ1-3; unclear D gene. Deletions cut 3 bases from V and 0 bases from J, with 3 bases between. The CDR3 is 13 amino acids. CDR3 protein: CASSFFSGNTIYF. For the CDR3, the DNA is TGTGCCAGCAGTTTTTTCTCTGGAAACACCATATATTTT.

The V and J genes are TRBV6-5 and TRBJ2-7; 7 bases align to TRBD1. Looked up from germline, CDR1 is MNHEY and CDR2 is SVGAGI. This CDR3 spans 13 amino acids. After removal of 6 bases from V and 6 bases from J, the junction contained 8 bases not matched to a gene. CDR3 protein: CASRNRGLGEQYF. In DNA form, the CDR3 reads TGTGCCAGCAGGAACAGGGGCTTAGGCGAGCAGTACTTC.

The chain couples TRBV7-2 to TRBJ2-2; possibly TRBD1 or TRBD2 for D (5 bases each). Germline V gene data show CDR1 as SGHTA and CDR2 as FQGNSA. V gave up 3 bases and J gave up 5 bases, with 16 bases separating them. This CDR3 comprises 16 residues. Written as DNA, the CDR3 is TGTGCCAGCAGCTTGAGACAGCTTTCGGGGACCGGGGAGCTGTTTTTT. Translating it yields CASSLRQLSGTGELFF.

The chain's CDR3 is CAWTDGQGDGYTF. The CDR3 coding sequence is TGTGCCTGGACCGATGGGCAGGGGGATGGCTACACCTTC. J is TRBJ1-2 and V is TRBV30; 7 bases agree with TRBD1. The CDR3 loop spans 13 amino acids. In germline, CDR1 is GTSNPN, CDR2 SVGIG (reference sequence). With V trimmed by 4 bases and J by 6 bases, 8 bases remained unmatched. Full variable domain (outside the CDR3, taken from reference TRBV30 and TRBJ1-2): SQTIHQWPATLVQPVGSPLSLECTVEGTSNPNLYWYRQAAGRGLQLLFYSVGIGQISSEVPQNLSASRPQDRQFILSSKKLLLSDSGFYLCAWTDGQGDGYTFGSGTRLTVV.

CDR3 in amino acids: CASSPLFTGGGGSSYNEQFF. CDR3 nucleotides: TGTGCCAGCAGTCCCTTGTTTACAGGGGGCGGAGGGAGCTCCTACAATGAGCAGTTCTTC. The chain is built from TRBV6-6 and TRBJ2-1, with 9 bases that match TRBD1. This CDR3 comprises 20 residues. V shed 5 bases, J shed 0 bases, and the junction held 17 bases outside the gene matches. The germline CDR1 and CDR2 sequences are MNHNY and SVGAGI (reference sequence).

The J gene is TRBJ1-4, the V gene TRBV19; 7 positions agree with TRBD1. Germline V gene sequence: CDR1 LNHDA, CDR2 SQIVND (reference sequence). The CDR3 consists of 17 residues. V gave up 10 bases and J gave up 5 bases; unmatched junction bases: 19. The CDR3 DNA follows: TGTGCCACTCAACCCCGGATAAACAGGGGCCGGAATGAAAAACTGTTTTTT. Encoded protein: CATQPRINRGRNEKLFF.

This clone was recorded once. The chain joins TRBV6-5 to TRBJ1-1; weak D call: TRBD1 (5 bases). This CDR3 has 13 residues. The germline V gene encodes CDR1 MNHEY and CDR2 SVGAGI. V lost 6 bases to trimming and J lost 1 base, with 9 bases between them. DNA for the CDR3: TGTGCCAGCAGCGTCGGACAGAACACTGAAGCTTTCTTT. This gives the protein CASSVGQNTEAFF.

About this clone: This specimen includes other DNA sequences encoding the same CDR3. The CDR3 loop is CASSFEGDSPLHF. The CDR3 coding sequence is TGCGCCAGCAGCTTCGAGGGAGATTCACCCCTCCACTTT. The chain carries TRBV5-1 and TRBJ1-6, with D uncertain. The germline V and J ends were trimmed by 2 bases and 8 bases, with 8 bases remaining between them. The CDR3 runs 13 residues. CDR1 and CDR2 (germline): SGHRS, YFSETQ.

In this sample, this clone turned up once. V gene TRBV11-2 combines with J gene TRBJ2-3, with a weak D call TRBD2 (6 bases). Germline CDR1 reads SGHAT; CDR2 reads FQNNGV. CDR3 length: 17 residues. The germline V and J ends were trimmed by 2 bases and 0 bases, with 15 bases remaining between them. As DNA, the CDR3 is TGTGCCAGCAGCTTAAAAAGTGGGGGACTGAGCACAGATACGCAGTATTTT. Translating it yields CASSLKSGGLSTDTQYF.